This TCR beta chain was identified in a study of T cell responses to AZD1222 COVID-19 vaccine. Whole-study results and caveats: None of the repertoires were sampled until the peak T cell response had passed.

As for this clone: Its antigen is unidentified.

TCRdb's copy holds only in-frame clones and misses some; the assay was immunoSEQ multiplex PCR. The sample yields more than 150,000 clones, 85% to 90% seen once. The V gene's germline CDR1 is MGHRA and CDR2 YSYEKL. This CDR3 has 19 residues. V dropped 4 bases and J dropped 5 bases, with 30 bases sitting between them. The origin of this receptor is an adult in good health. The sequences come from peripheral blood, collected on day 0 of AZD1222 vaccination. This chain uses TRBV4-1 with TRBJ2-7; tentative D call: TRBD1 (7 bases). CDR3: CASSLSARRDRNNLHEQYF. The CDR3 nucleotides read TGCGCCAGCAGCCTTTCCGCGAGGCGGGACAGAAACAACCTGCACGAGCAGTACTTC.